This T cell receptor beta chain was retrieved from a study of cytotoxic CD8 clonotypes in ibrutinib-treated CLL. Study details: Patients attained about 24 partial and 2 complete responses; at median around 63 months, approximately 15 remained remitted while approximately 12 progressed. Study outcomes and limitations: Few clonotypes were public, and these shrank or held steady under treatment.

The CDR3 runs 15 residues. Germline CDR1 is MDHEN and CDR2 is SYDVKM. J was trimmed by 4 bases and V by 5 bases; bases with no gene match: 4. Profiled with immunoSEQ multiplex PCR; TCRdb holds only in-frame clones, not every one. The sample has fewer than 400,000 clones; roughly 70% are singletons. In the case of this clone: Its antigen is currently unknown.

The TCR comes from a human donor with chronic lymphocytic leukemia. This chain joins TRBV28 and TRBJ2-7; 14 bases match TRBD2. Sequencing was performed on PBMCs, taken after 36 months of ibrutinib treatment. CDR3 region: CASSPGLAGGYEQYF. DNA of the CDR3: TGTGCCAGCAGTCCTGGACTAGCGGGAGGTTACGAGCAGTACTTC.